Here is one T cell receptor (beta chain) with its context. This sample was included in a study of shared clonotypes between healthy human individuals. TCRdb's table, derived via immunoSEQ multiplex PCR, lists solely in-frame clones and lacks some. The top ten hold approximately 10% of the sample, which has some 240,000 clones, about 69% seen once. The CDR3 has 15 amino acids. V gave up 2 bases and J gave up 1 base; unmatched junction bases: 3. Germline-derived CDR1 and CDR2 are SGHNT and YYREEE (reference sequence). V gene TRBV5-4 combines with J gene TRBJ2-7; 10 nucleotides agree with TRBD2. The TCR comes from a man aged 25 to 40 in good health. Input material: memory CD4+ T cells sorted from blood. Subset specified: CD45RA-negative fraction. Here the CDR3 reads CASSFLAGVSYEQYF. DNA of the CDR3: TGTGCCAGCAGCTTCCTAGCGGGAGTGTCCTACGAGCAGTACTTC.